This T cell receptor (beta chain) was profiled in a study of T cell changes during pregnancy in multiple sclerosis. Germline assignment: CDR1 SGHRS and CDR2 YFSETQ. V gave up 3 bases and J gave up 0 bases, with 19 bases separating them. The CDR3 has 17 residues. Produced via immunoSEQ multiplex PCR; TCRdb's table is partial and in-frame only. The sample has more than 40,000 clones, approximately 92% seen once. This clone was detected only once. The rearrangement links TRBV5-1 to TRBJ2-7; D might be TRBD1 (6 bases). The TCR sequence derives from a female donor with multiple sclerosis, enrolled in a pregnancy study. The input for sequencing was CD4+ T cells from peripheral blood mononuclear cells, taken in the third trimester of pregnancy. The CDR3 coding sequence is TGCGCCAGCAGCTCCCGAATACCAGGGGCAAGCTCCTACGAGCAGTACTTC. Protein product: CASSSRIPGASSYEQYF.